These T cell receptor beta chains were read from a single sample in a study of T cells in Graves' hyperthyroidism and ophthalmopathy. TCRdb reprocessed the multiplex PCR reads via MiXCR and lists one record per CDR3 protein. The data contain hundreds of thousands of distinct CDR3 sequences, roughly 15% of them singletons. Input material: blood. The source is a middle-aged woman with Graves' ophthalmopathy. CDR3s include the opening cysteine and the closing phenylalanine or tryptophan. A D gene is named only where the DNA matches it firmly. Clone sizes are given selectively: once, few, many, or a class where the clone is expanded.

size | J | V | D | CDR3 | DNA
many | TRBJ2-2 | TRBV5-1 | NA | CASSQEGHTGELFF | TGCGCCAGCAGCCAGGAGGGGCACACCGGGGAGCTGTTTTTT
NA | TRBJ1-1 | TRBV4-3 | NA | CASSHSGMYTEAFF | TGCGCCAGCAGCCACTCTGGGATGTACACTGAAGCTTTCTTT
few | TRBJ2-5 | TRBV9 | NA | CASSASTLRETQYF | TGTGCCAGCAGCGCCAGTACCCTACGAGAGACCCAGTACTTC
many | TRBJ1-2 | TRBV19 | NA | CASSNHGYTF | TGTGCCAGTAGTAACCATGGCTACACCTTC
many | TRBJ2-2 | TRBV28 | NA | CASSFRTENTGELFF | TGTGCCAGCAGTTTTAGGACGGAGAACACCGGGGAGCTGTTTTTT
many | TRBJ2-7 | TRBV28 | TRBD2 | CASSSSGIYYEQYF | TGTGCCAGCAGTTCGAGCGGGATCTACTACGAGCAGTACTTC
many | TRBJ2-5 | TRBV15 | TRBD2 | CATSARRASGETQYF | TGTGCCACCAGCGCTAGGCGCGCTAGCGGAGAGACCCAGTACTTC
many | TRBJ2-7 | TRBV10-3 | NA | CAISFSGLTSSSYEQYF | TGTGCCATCAGCTTCAGCGGGCTCACCTCAAGCTCCTACGAGCAGTACTTC
few | TRBJ2-7 | TRBV11-1 | NA | CASSLAFRTYEQYF | TGTGCCAGCAGCTTAGCGTTCCGGACCTACGAGCAGTACTTC
many | TRBJ2-2 | TRBV7-8 | NA | CASSLSPTGLGELFF | TGTGCCAGCAGCTTAAGTCCGACAGGCCTCGGGGAGCTGTTTTTT
many | TRBJ2-5 | TRBV7-9 | TRBD1 | CASSLSGQGHQETQYF | TGTGCCAGCAGCCTATCGGGACAGGGCCACCAAGAGACCCAGTACTTC
many | TRBJ2-7 | TRBV20-1 | NA | CSAPRADSYEQYF | TGCAGTGCTCCCCGGGCGGACTCCTACGAGCAGTACTTC
NA | TRBJ2-7 | TRBV7-2 | TRBD2 | CASSLNRGVTYEQYF | TGTGCCAGCAGCTTAAACCGGGGGGTCACCTACGAGCAGTACTTC
many | TRBJ1-5 | TRBV6-2/TRBV6-3 | NA | CASSYLVGAQPQHF | TGTGCCAGCAGTTACCTTGTCGGGGCTCAGCCCCAGCATTTT
NA | TRBJ2-7 | TRBV20-1 | NA | CSARDLGSGASYEQYF | TGCAGTGCTAGAGACCTCGGGAGCGGTGCCTCCTACGAGCAGTACTTC
many | TRBJ2-2 | TRBV12-3/TRBV12-4 | TRBD1 | CASSFSGGGELFF | TGTGCCAGCAGTTTTTCAGGGGGCGGGGAGCTGTTTTTT
NA | TRBJ1-1 | TRBV11-1 | NA | CASSLSPVGTEAFF | TGTGCCAGCAGCTTATCGCCCGTGGGGACTGAAGCTTTCTTT
few | TRBJ1-2 | TRBV6-5 | NA | CASSYEAGNYGYTF | TGTGCCAGCAGTTACGAAGCAGGGAACTATGGCTACACCTTC
NA | TRBJ2-5 | TRBV4-1 | TRBD1 | CASSQPGTGGRETQYF | TGCGCCAGCAGCCAACCTGGGACAGGGGGCCGGGAGACCCAGTACTTC
few | TRBJ2-7 | TRBV18 | NA | CASSPSLAEEQYF | TGTGCCAGCTCACCTTCACTGGCCGAGGAGCAGTACTTC
many | TRBJ2-2 | TRBV6-5 | NA | CASSYPRTSSTGELFF | TGTGCCAGCAGTTACCCCCGGACATCTTCCACCGGGGAGCTGTTTTTT
many | TRBJ2-7 | TRBV2 | TRBD2 | CASGEDSGRPYF | TGTGCCAGCGGTGAGGACAGCGGGAGGCCGTACTTC
NA | TRBJ1-1 | TRBV6-2/TRBV6-3 | NA | CASSYSGFGVDGNTEAFF | TGTGCCAGCAGTTACTCGGGGTTTGGGGTTGACGGGAACACTGAAGCTTTCTTT
many | TRBJ2-5 | TRBV6-5 | TRBD1 | CASTNPRGSQETQYF | TGTGCCAGCACCAACCCCAGGGGGAGCCAAGAGACCCAGTACTTC
NA | TRBJ1-1 | TRBV27 | TRBD1 | CASSRGDRGGTEAFF | TGTGCCAGCAGTAGAGGGGACAGGGGTGGCACTGAAGCTTTCTTT
NA | TRBJ2-5 | TRBV3-1 | TRBD1 | CASSPTDRGLSQETQYF | TGTGCCAGCAGCCCTACTGACAGGGGACTGTCCCAAGAGACCCAGTACTTC
many | TRBJ1-1 | TRBV6-1 | NA | CASSEHEDMNTEAFF | TGTGCCAGCAGTGAACACGAAGACATGAACACTGAAGCTTTCTTT
many | TRBJ1-1 | TRBV6-1 | TRBD1 | CASSELDRPSTEAFF | TGTGCCAGCAGTGAATTGGACAGGCCGAGCACTGAAGCTTTCTTT
many | TRBJ1-5 | TRBV6-1 | TRBD1 | CASRPQGFQPQHF | TGTGCCAGCAGACCACAGGGGTTCCAGCCCCAGCATTTT
many | TRBJ2-5 | TRBV24-1 | NA | CATSDPRGPETQYF | TGTGCCACCAGTGACCCCCGCGGCCCGGAGACCCAGTACTTC
NA | TRBJ2-7 | TRBV20-1 | NA | CSATRVLEQYF | TGCAGTGCCACGAGAGTACTCGAGCAGTACTTC
many | TRBJ2-7 | TRBV6-1 | TRBD2 | CASSKGTSGYEQYF | TGTGCCAGCAGTAAAGGGACTAGCGGATACGAGCAGTACTTC
NA | TRBJ2-2 | TRBV6-2/TRBV6-3 | NA | CASNLRERNTGELFF | TGTGCCAGCAACTTGAGGGAAAGGAACACCGGGGAGCTGTTTTTT
NA | TRBJ2-2 | TRBV11-1 | TRBD2 | CASSSWTSGYTGELFF | TGTGCCAGCAGCTCCTGGACTAGCGGATACACCGGGGAGCTGTTTTTT
many | TRBJ2-2 | TRBV12-3/TRBV12-4 | TRBD1 | CAGRRTGVVGELFF | TGTGCCGGCAGGCGGACAGGGGTAGTCGGGGAGCTGTTTTTT
many | TRBJ2-2 | TRBV2 | TRBD2 | CASRVRTSTGELFF | TGTGCCAGCAGAGTCAGGACTAGCACCGGGGAGCTGTTTTTT
many | TRBJ1-1 | TRBV5-1 | NA | CASSLDGQLNTEAFF | TGCGCCAGCAGCTTGGATGGACAGTTGAACACTGAAGCTTTCTTT